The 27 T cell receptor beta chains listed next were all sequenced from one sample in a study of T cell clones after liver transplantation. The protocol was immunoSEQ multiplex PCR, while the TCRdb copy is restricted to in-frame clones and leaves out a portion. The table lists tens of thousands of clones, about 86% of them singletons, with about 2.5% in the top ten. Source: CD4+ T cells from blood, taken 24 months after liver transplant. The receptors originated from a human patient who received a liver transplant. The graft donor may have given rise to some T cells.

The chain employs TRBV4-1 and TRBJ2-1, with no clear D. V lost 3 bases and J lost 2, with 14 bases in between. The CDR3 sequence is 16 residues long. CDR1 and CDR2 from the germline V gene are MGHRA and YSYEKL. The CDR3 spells CASSQASITTYNEQFF. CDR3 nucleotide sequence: TGCGCCAGCAGCCAGGCCTCTATTACGACCTACAATGAGCAGTTCTTC.

The CDR3 is CASSIDSRGGETQYF. The CDR3, as DNA: TGTGCCAGTAGTATCGACAGTAGGGGAGGGGAGACCCAGTACTTC. This chain links TRBV19 with TRBJ2-5; 7 bases align to TRBD2. Germline V lookup: CDR1 LNHDA, CDR2 SQIVND (reference sequence). With 3 bases clipped from V and 5 bases from J, the junction kept 9 bases outside the gene matches. The CDR3 length is 15 residues.

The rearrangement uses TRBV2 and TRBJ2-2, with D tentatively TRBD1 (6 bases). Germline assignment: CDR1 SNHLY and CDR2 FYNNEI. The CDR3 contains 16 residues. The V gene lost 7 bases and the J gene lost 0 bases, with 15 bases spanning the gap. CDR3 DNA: TGTGCCAGCAATTTTAACAGGGTTACGAACACCGGGGAGCTGTTTTTT. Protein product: CASNFNRVTNTGELFF.

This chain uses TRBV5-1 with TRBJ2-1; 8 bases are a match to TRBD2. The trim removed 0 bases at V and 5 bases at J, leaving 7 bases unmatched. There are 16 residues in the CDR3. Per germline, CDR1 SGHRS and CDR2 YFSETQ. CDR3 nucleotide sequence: TGCGCCAGCAGCTTGGTCGGTAGCGGGAAGGACAATGAGCAGTTCTTC. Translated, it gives CASSLVGSGKDNEQFF.

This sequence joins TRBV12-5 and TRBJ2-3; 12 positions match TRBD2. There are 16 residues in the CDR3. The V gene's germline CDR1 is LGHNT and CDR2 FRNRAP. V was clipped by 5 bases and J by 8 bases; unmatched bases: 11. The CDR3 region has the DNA TGTGCTAGTGGTGACCCCGGGCCTAGCGGGAGGGGTACGCAGTATTTT. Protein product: CASGDPGPSGRGTQYF.

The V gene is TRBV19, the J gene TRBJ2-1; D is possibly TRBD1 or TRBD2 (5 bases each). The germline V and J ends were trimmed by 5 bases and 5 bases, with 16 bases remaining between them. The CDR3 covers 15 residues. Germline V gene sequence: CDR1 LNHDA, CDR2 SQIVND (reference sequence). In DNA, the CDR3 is TGTGCCAGTAGTCCTGGGACGGGCTGGGACAATGAGCAGTTCTTC. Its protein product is CASSPGTGWDNEQFF.

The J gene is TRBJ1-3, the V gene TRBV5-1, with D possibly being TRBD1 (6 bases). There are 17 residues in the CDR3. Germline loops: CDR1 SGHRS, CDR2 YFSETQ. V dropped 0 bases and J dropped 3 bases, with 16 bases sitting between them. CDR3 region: CASSLGRGAPGGNTIYF. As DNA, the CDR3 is TGCGCCAGCAGCTTGGGTCGGGGGGCGCCTGGTGGAAACACCATATATTTT.

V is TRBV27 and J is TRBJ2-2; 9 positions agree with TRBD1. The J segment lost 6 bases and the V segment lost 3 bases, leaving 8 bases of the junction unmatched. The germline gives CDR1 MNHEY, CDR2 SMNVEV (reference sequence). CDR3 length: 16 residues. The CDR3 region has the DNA TGTGCCAGCAGTTTCTTGGGACAGGGAAGAGCCGGGGAGCTGTTTTTT. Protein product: CASSFLGQGRAGELFF.

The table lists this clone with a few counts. CDR3 nucleotides: TGTGCCAGCAGCTTAGTAGGAGGGGGAACTAGCAATCAGCCCCAGCATTTT. It translates to CASSLVGGGTSNQPQHF. V is TRBV7-2 and J is TRBJ1-5; possibly TRBD1 for D (6 bases). The CDR3 totals 17 residues. With 1 base removed from V and 0 bases from J, the gap between germline ends came to 13 bases. Germline loops: CDR1 SGHTA, CDR2 FQGNSA.

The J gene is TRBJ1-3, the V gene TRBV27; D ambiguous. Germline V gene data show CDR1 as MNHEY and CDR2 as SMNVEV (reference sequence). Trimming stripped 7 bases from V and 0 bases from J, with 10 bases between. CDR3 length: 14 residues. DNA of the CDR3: TGTGCCAGCAAACCCTGGAGCTCTGGAAACACCATATATTTT. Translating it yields CASKPWSSGNTIYF.

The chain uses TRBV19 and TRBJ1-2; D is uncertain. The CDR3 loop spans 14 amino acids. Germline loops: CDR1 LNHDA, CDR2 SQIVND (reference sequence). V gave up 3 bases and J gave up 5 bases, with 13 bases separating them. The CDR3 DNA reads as TGTGCCAGTAGTATGCCCCCCCAGTTGTATGGCTACACCTTC. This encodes CASSMPPQLYGYTF. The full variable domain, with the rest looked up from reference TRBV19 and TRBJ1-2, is DGGITQSPKYLFRKEGQNVTLSCEQNLNHDAMYWYRQDPGQGLRLIYYSQIVNDFQKGDIAEGYSVSREKKESFPLTVTSAQKNPTAFYLCASSMPPQLYGYTFGSGTRLTVV.

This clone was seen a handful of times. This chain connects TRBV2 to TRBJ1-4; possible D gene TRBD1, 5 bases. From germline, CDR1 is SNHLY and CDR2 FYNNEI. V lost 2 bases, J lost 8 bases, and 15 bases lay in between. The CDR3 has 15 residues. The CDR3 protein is CASSETGSRGEKLFF. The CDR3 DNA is TGTGCCAGCAGTGAAACGGGCTCCCGGGGCGAAAAACTGTTTTTT. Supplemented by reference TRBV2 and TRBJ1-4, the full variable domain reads EPEVTQTPSHQVTQMGQEVILRCVPISNHLYFYWYRQILGQKVEFLVSFYNNEISEKSEIFDDQFSVERPDGSNFTLKIRSTKLEDSAMYFCASSETGSRGEKLFFGSGTQLSVL.

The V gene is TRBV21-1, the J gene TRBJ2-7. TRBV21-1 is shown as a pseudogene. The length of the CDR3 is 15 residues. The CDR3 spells CASSKGGRVKFEQYF. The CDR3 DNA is TGTGCCAGCAGCAAAGGGGGTAGGGTAAAGTTCGAGCAGTACTTC.

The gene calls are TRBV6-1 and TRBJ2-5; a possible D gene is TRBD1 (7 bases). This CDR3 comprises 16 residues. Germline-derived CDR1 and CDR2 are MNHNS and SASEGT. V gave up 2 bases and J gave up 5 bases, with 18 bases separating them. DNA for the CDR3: TGTGCCAGCAGTGAACGGACAGGCCTGGGGGGCGAGACCCAGTACTTC. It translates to CASSERTGLGGETQYF.

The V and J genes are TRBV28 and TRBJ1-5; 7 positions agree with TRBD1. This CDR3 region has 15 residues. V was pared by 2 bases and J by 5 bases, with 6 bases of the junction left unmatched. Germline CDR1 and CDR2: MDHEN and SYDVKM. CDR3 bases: TGTGCCAGCAGTTTACTCGACAGGGATCATCAGCCCCAGCATTTT. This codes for CASSLLDRDHQPQHF.

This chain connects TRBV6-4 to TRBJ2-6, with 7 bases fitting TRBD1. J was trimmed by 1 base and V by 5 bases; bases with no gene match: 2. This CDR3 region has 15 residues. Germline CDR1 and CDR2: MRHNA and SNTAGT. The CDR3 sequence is CASSQQGSGANVLTF. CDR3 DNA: TGTGCCAGCAGTCAACAGGGGTCTGGGGCCAACGTCCTGACTTTC.

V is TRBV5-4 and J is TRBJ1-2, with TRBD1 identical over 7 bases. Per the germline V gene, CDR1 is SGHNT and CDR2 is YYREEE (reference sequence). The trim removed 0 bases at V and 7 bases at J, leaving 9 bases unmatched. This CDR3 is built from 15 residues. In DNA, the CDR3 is TGTGCCAGCAGCTTGGAGTCAGGGGGACTATTTGGCTACACCTTC. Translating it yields CASSLESGGLFGYTF. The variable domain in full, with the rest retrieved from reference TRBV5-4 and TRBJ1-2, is ETGVTQSPTHLIKTRGQQVTLRCSSQSGHNTVSWYQQALGQGPQFIFQYYREEENGRGNFPPRFSGLQFPNYSSELNVNALELDDSALYLCASSLESGGLFGYTFGSGTRLTVV.

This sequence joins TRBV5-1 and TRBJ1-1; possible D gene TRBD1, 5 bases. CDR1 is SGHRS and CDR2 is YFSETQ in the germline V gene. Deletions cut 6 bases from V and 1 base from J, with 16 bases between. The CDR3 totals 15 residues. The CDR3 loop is CASMRLGDENTEAFF. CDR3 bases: TGCGCCAGCATGCGACTGGGGGACGAGAACACTGAAGCTTTCTTT.

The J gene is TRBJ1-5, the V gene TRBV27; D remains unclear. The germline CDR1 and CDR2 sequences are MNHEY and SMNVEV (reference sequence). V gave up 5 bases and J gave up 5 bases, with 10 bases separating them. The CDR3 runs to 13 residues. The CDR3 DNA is TGTGCCAGCAGTCCCGCGAGGGATCAGCCCCAGCATTTT. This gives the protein CASSPARDQPQHF.

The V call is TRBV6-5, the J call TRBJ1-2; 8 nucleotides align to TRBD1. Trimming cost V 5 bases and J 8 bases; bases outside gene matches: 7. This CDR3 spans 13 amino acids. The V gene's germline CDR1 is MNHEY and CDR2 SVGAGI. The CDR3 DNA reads TGTGCCAGCAGTAACAGGGGGAACGGGGGCTACACCTTC. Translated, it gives CASSNRGNGGYTF.

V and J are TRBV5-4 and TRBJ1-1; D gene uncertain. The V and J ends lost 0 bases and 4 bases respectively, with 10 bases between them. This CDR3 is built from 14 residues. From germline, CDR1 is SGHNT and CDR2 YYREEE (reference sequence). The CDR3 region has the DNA TGTGCCAGCAGCTTGGAGGAGGGAGTCACTGAAGCTTTCTTT. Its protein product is CASSLEEGVTEAFF. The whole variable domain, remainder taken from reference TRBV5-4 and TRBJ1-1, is ETGVTQSPTHLIKTRGQQVTLRCSSQSGHNTVSWYQQALGQGPQFIFQYYREEENGRGNFPPRFSGLQFPNYSSELNVNALELDDSALYLCASSLEEGVTEAFFGQGTRLTVV.

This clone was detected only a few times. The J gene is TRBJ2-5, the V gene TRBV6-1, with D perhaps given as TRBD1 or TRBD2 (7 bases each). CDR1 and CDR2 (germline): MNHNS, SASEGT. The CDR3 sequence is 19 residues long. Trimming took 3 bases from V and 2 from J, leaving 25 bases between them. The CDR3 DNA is TGTGCCAGCAGTGATTTCTTGACACAGGGGCGGGGGTTACAAGAGACCCAGTACTTC. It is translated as CASSDFLTQGRGLQETQYF.

CDR3: CASSMGQGEVRNQPQHF. The CDR3 DNA follows: TGTGCCAGTAGTATGGGTCAGGGGGAGGTACGCAATCAGCCCCAGCATTTT. This chain joins TRBV19 and TRBJ1-5; 7 positions match TRBD1. CDR1 and CDR2 (germline): LNHDA, SQIVND (reference sequence). Trimming at V came to 3 bases and at J to 2 bases, leaving 10 bases not matched to a gene. This CDR3 is 17 amino acids long.

CDR3 sequence: CASSPQVAGYTGELFF. The CDR3 DNA is TGTGCCAGCAGCCCACAAGTAGCGGGGTACACCGGGGAGCTGTTTTTT. This chain links TRBV5-4 with TRBJ2-2, with 8 bases that match TRBD2. Germline CDR1 is SGHNT and CDR2 is YYREEE (reference sequence). V lost 4 bases to trimming and J lost 3 bases; unmatched junction nucleotides: 8. This CDR3 spans 16 amino acids.

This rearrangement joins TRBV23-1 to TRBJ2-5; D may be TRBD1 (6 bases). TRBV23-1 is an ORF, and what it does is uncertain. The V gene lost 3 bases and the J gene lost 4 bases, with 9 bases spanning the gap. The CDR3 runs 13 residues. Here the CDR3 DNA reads TGCGCCAGCAGTCAGGGGGCCGGAGAGACCCAGTACTTC. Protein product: CASSQGAGETQYF.

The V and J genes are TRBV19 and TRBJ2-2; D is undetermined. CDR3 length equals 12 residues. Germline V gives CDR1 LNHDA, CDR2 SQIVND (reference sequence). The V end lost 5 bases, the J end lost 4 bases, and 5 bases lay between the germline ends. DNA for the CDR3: TGTGCCAGTAGTTGGGGCACCGGGGAGCTGTTTTTT. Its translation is CASSWGTGELFF. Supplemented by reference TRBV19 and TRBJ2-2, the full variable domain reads DGGITQSPKYLFRKEGQNVTLSCEQNLNHDAMYWYRQDPGQGLRLIYYSQIVNDFQKGDIAEGYSVSREKKESFPLTVTSAQKNPTAFYLCASSWGTGELFFGEGSRLTVL.

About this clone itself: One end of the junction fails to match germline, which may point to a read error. This chain's CDR3 is CASSWAGGNQPQHF. DNA of the CDR3: TGTGCCAGCAGTTGGGCAGGGGGCAACCAGCCCCAGCATTTT. The chain employs TRBV6-1 and TRBJ1-5, with 8 bases aligning to TRBD1. The CDR3 has 14 residues. Germline V gene lookup returns CDR1 MNHNS and CDR2 SASEGT.